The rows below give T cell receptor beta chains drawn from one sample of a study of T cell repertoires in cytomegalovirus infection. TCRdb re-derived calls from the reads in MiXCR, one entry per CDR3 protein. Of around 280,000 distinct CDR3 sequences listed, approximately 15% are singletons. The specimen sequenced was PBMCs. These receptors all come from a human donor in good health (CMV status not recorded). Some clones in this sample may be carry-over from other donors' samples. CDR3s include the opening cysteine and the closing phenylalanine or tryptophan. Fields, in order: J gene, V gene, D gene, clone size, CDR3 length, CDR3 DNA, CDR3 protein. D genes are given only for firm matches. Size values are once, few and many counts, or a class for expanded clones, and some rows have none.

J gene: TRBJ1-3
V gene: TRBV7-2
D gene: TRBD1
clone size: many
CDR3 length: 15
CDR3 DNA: TGTGCCAGCAGCTTAGGGACAGGCGGCGGAAACACCATATATTTT
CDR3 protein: CASSLGTGGGNTIYF

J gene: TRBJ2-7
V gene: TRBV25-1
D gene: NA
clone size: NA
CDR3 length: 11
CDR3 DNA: TGTGCCAGCAGTGGGTTGCTCGAGCAGTCCTTC
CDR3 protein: CASSGLLEQSF

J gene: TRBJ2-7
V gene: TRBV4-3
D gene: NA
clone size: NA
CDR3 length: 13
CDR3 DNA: TGCGCCAGCAGCCAAGAACTTACCTACGAGCAGTACTTC
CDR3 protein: CASSQELTYEQYF

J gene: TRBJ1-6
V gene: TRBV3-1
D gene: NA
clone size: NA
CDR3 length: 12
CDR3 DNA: TGTGCCAGCAGCCAGGGGATTTCACCCCTCCACTTT
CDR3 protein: CASSQGISPLHF

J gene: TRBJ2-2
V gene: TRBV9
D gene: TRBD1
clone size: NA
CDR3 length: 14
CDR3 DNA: TGTGCCAGCAGCCCAGGGGGTCGGACCGGGGAGCTGTTTTTT
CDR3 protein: CASSPGGRTGELFF

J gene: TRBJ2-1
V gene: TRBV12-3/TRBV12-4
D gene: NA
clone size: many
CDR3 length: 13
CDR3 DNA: TGTGCCAGCAGACAGGGCTCCTACAATGAGCAGTTCTTC
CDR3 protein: CASRQGSYNEQFF

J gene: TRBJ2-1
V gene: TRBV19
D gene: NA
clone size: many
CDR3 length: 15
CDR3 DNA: TGTGCCAGTAGTATATTGGCTAGTAGGTCAAGTGAGCAGTTCTTC
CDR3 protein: CASSILASRSSEQFF

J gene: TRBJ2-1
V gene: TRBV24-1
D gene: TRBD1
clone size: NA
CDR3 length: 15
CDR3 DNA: TGTGCCACCAGTGATAACGGCCAGGGGGCGGATGAGCAGTTCTTC
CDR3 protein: CATSDNGQGADEQFF

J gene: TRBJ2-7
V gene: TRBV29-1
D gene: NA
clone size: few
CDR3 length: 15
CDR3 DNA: TGCAGCGGCCCCAAAAACAGGAGATCCTACTACGAGCAGTACTTC
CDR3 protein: CSGPKNRRSYYEQYF

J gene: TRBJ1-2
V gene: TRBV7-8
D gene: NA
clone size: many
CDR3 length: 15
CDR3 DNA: TGTGCCAGCAGCCCCAGGACACCTTCTAACTATGGCTACACCTTC
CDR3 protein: CASSPRTPSNYGYTF

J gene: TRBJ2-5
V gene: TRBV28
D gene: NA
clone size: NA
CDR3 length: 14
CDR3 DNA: TGTGCCAGCCGTTCCGGGACCCCACCGGAGACCCAGTACTTC
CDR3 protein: CASRSGTPPETQYF

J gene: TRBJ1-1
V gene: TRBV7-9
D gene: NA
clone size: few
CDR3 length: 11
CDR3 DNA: TGTGCCACCCTTGGGGGGACTGAAGCTTTCTTT
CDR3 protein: CATLGGTEAFF

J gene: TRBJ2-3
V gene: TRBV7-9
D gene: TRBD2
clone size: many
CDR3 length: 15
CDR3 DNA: TGTGCCAGCAGCTCCATAGCGGGAGGTGCAGATACGCAGTATTTT
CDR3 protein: CASSSIAGGADTQYF

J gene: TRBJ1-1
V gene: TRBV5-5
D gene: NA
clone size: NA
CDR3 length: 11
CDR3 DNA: TGTGCCAGCAGCCCACACGGTGAAGCTTTCTTT
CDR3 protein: CASSPHGEAFF